The TCR beta chain under discussion was sequenced for a study of T cells in Graves' hyperthyroidism and ophthalmopathy. Study-wide points: Most thyroid clonotypes expanded above 0.001 were also detected in blood.

Amplification yielded TCR beta CDR3 regions, with RNA transcripts as the source. HTBI primers were the set used in a first-round RT-PCR of the TCR CDR3. TCRdb itself ran the multiplex PCR reads through MiXCR, one entry per CDR3 protein. The data show 450,000 to 700,000 distinct CDR3 sequences, with just over 45% seen just once and roughly 19% held by the top ten. As regards this clonotype: Antigen: not known.

This CDR3 comprises 15 residues. CDR1 is DFQATT, CDR2 SNEGSKA, per germline (reference sequence). The V end lost 3 bases, the J end lost 2 bases, and 16 bases lay between the germline ends. This clonotype was obtained from an adult woman with Graves' disease, either hyperthyroidism or ophthalmopathy (not recorded which). The sample taken for sequencing was peripheral blood or thyroid tissue (not recorded which). The rearrangement links TRBV20-1 to TRBJ1-2, with no clear D. Here the CDR3 reads CSASEVEGRNYGYTF. CDR3 sequence (DNA): TGCAGTGCTAGTGAAGTAGAGGGCAGGAACTATGGCTACACCTTC.